Listed here are 12 T cell receptor beta chains from one sample, sequenced in a study of neurological immune-mediated disorders. Time point specified: longitudinal time-point 3. TCRdb called the 5' RACE reads again in MiXCR, with one record for every CDR3 protein. The table lists roughly 57,000 distinct CDR3 sequences, 8% to 9% of them singletons. Specimen: PBMCs. Source of these receptors: a woman aged 35 to 49 in good health.

This clonotype was found many times. CDR3 in DNA: TGTGCCAGCAGGGGACAGGCCACCGGGGAGCTGTTTTTT. Encoded protein: CASRGQATGELFF. This rearrangement joins TRBV6-1 to TRBJ2-2; TRBD1 aligns across 8 bases. This CDR3 is 13 amino acids long. CDR1 is MNHNS and CDR2 is SASEGT in the germline V gene. Germline trimming cut 6 bases from V and 4 bases from J; bases unmatched to any gene: 1.

A few counts support this clonotype. The chain recombines TRBV12-3 or TRBV12-4 with TRBJ1-2; 8 bases align to TRBD1. This CDR3 spans 13 amino acids. J was trimmed by 8 bases and V by 3 bases; bases with no gene match: 5. As DNA, the CDR3 is TGTGCCAGCAGTTTTTCAGGGGGCCGAGGCTACACCTTC. It codes for CASSFSGGRGYTF.

Many counts were recorded for this clonotype. The rearrangement links TRBV20-1 to TRBJ1-2; possible D gene TRBD1, 5 bases. CDR1 is DFQATT and CDR2 is SNEGSKA in the germline V gene (reference sequence). The V end lost 6 bases, the J end lost 0 bases, and 17 bases lay between the germline ends. CDR3 length: 15 amino acids. The CDR3 coding sequence is TGCAGTGCAACAGAACAGGCGTTAGCTAACTATGGCTACACCTTC. As protein: CSATEQALANYGYTF.

This clonotype was recorded many times. The rearrangement uses TRBV7-2 and TRBJ2-5; tentative D call: TRBD2 (6 bases). Germline loops: CDR1 SGHTA, CDR2 FQGNSA. This CDR3 is 15 amino acids long. Trimming shortened V by 5 bases and J by 5 bases, and 18 bases separated the two germline ends. In nucleotides, the CDR3 is TGTGCCAGCAGCCGATCTAGGTGGGAGGAGGAGACCCAGTACTTC. This gives the protein CASSRSRWEEETQYF.

This clonotype was observed many times. The rearrangement joins TRBV24-1 to TRBJ2-5; 7 bases fit TRBD1. The CDR3 totals 15 residues. Germline V lookup: CDR1 KGHDR, CDR2 SFDVKD. The ends lost 4 bases at V and 2 bases at J; junction bases unmatched: 6. In DNA, the CDR3 is TGTGCCACCAGTGACCTGCAGGGGGATCAAGAGACCCAGTACTTC. This codes for CATSDLQGDQETQYF.

Worth noting for this clonotype: A read error may account for a junction end that differs from germline. The genes are TRBV14 and TRBJ2-7; D is undetermined. The CDR3 has 13 residues. Germline CDR1 is SGHDN and CDR2 is FVKESK. The CDR3 DNA is TGTGCCAGCAGCCAAGTCCCAGGTTACGAACAGCACTTC. Translation gives CASSQVPGYEQHF.

This clonotype was counted at least ten times. J is TRBJ2-3 and V is TRBV7-2, with 10 bases matching TRBD2. The J segment lost 4 bases and the V segment lost 1 base, leaving 8 bases of the junction unmatched. The CDR3 consists of 17 residues. Germline values: CDR1 SGHTA, CDR2 FQGNSA. The CDR3 DNA reads TGTGCCAGCAGCTTAGGAGGAGCGGGGGGGCAATCAGATACGCAGTATTTT. Its protein product is CASSLGGAGGQSDTQYF.

The sample holds many counts of this clonotype. CDR3 nucleotide sequence: TGTGCCAGCAGTTTAGACCTAGCGGGAGGCACAGATACGCAGTATTTT. It codes for CASSLDLAGGTDTQYF. This rearrangement joins TRBV12-3 or TRBV12-4 to TRBJ2-3, with TRBD2 matching 10 bases. This CDR3 contains 16 residues. The ends lost 1 base at V and 1 base at J; junction bases unmatched: 2.

This clonotype was seen repeatedly, ten times or more. V and J are TRBV7-2 and TRBJ2-1; the match to TRBD2 covers 10 bases. CDR1 SGHTA and CDR2 FQGNSA come from the germline V gene. V shed 5 bases, J shed 4 bases, and the junction held 2 bases outside the gene matches. CDR3 size: 14 residues. CDR3 residues: CASSRTSGYNEQFF. CDR3 nucleotide sequence: TGTGCCAGCAGCCGGACTAGCGGTTACAATGAGCAGTTCTTC.

This clonotype was found many times. The CDR3 is CASSLNRQYF. In DNA form, the CDR3 reads TGTGCCAGCAGTTTGAACAGGCAGTACTTC. This sequence joins TRBV12-3 or TRBV12-4 and TRBJ2-4; TRBD1 might be the D (5 bases). The CDR3 runs to 10 residues. Trimming left V 3 bases short and J 13 bases short, with 7 bases between.

This clonotype was seen ten or more times. This chain links TRBV7-3 with TRBJ2-1; D is uncertain. CDR1 is SGHTA, CDR2 FQGTGA, per germline. The CDR3 contains 13 residues. V dropped 4 bases and J dropped 1 base, with 5 bases sitting between them. The CDR3 DNA is TGTGCCAGCAGCTCCCAGTCCTACAATGAGCAGTTCTTC. Its translation is CASSSQSYNEQFF.

This clonotype was counted ten times or more. This sequence joins TRBV5-1 and TRBJ1-4; TRBD1 might be the D (6 bases). Trimming shortened V by 1 base and J by 7 bases, and 11 bases separated the two germline ends. Germline CDR1 SGHRS, CDR2 YFSETQ. The CDR3 is 14 residues long. For the CDR3, the DNA is TGCGCCAGCAGCTTGTCCCGGGGGCCTGAAAAACTGTTTTTT. Amino acid sequence: CASSLSRGPEKLFF.